The 21 T cell receptor beta chains below come from one sample, sequenced in a study of Graves' ophthalmopathy and Graves' hyperthyroidism. Researchers took RNA transcripts and amplified TCR beta CDR3 regions from them. The authors performed first-round RT-PCR with HTBI primers and then a second-round multiplex PCR. TCRdb called the multiplex PCR reads again in MiXCR, with one record for every CDR3 protein. Of some 360,000 distinct CDR3 sequences listed, about a sixth are singletons. Sequenced input: peripheral blood. The source is an adult woman with stable Graves' hyperthyroidism.

This clonotype was detected many times. This sequence joins TRBV6-5 and TRBJ1-5, with D perhaps TRBD1 (6 bases). Germline CDR1 is MNHEY and CDR2 is SVGAGI. Trimming removed 8 bases from V and 6 bases from J, with 23 bases in between. The CDR3 has 16 amino acids. CDR3 region: CASGGTSGGGFQPQHF. The DNA of the CDR3 is TGTGCCAGCGGGGGGACTTCGGGTGGGGGCTTTCAGCCCCAGCATTTT.

The CDR3 nucleotides read TGTGCCAGCAGGGAACAGGATTACGAGCAGTACTTC. It is translated as CASREQDYEQYF. This chain joins TRBV2 and TRBJ2-7, with a weak D call TRBD1 (5 bases). Looked up from germline, CDR1 is SNHLY and CDR2 is FYNNEI. This CDR3 is built from 12 residues. Trimming took off 6 bases at V and 4 bases at J, with 10 bases between the two ends.

This clonotype was seen repeatedly, ten times or more. The rearrangement joins TRBV5-1 to TRBJ1-6, with unresolved D. V was cut by 5 bases and J by 5 bases, with 11 bases left in between. Germline V gene data show CDR1 as SGHRS and CDR2 as YFSETQ. This CDR3 comprises 14 residues. CDR3: CASRKTFDNSPLHF. CDR3 nucleotide sequence: TGCGCCAGCAGAAAGACATTTGATAATTCACCCCTCCACTTT.

This clonotype was observed many times. The rearrangement joins TRBV6-2 or TRBV6-3 to TRBJ2-7, with D unclear. Germline V CDR1 and CDR2: MNHEY, SVGEGT. CDR3 length equals 14 residues. The V gene lost 6 bases and the J gene lost 10 bases, with 22 bases spanning the gap. The chain's CDR3 is CASRDFKHPMGQYF. The CDR3 DNA sequence: TGTGCCAGCAGGGATTTCAAGCATCCTATGGGACAGTACTTC.

The gene calls are TRBV29-1 and TRBJ2-2, with 11 bases matching TRBD2. Trimming at V came to 2 bases and at J to 8 bases, leaving 7 bases not matched to a gene. CDR1 and CDR2 from the germline V gene are SQVTM and ANQGSEA. This CDR3 contains 15 residues. Written as DNA, the CDR3 is TGCAGCGTTGAATTGGAGACTAGCGGGATGGGGGAGCTGTTTTTT. Translating gives CSVELETSGMGELFF.

The rearrangement joins TRBV12-3 or TRBV12-4 to TRBJ1-1; 7 bases are a match to TRBD1. CDR3 length: 17 amino acids. V shed 6 bases, J shed 0 bases, and the junction held 13 bases outside the gene matches. In nucleotides, the CDR3 is TGTGCCAGCAGACGCTACTGGACAGGAGCTATGAACACTGAAGCTTTCTTT. It specifies CASRRYWTGAMNTEAFF.

A remark on this clonotype: Since no conserved phenylalanine or tryptophan closes the CDR3, a read error is the likely cause. The limits of the CDR3 on the DNA are not certain, so only TCRdb's listed CDR3 is given. The genes are TRBV12-3 or TRBV12-4 and TRBJ2-2. The CDR3 adds up to 14 amino acids, both ends counted. The CDR3: CASSLLSSSGELWL.

This clonotype was seen repeatedly, ten times or more. The chain couples TRBV28 to TRBJ2-7, with a tentative D call TRBD1 (6 bases). V lost 10 bases to trimming and J lost 0 bases, with 16 bases between them. From germline, CDR1 is MDHEN and CDR2 SYDVKM. The CDR3 runs to 14 residues. The CDR3 loop is CATHRAASSYEQYF. CDR3 DNA sequence: TGTGCCACGCACAGGGCAGCAAGCTCCTACGAGCAGTACTTC.

At least ten counts were recorded for this clonotype. This chain uses TRBV24-1 with TRBJ2-2; D not certain. Germline V lookup: CDR1 KGHDR, CDR2 SFDVKD. The ends were cut back, 1 base at V and 1 base at J, with 3 bases in the middle. CDR3 size: 14 residues. CDR3 sequence reads: CATSDLWNTGELFF. As DNA, the CDR3 is TGTGCCACCAGTGATTTATGGAACACCGGGGAGCTGTTTTTT.

Worth noting for this clonotype: A much larger clone differs by one base, so this may be a read error. The rearrangement links TRBV7-9 to TRBJ2-5; D unresolved. The CDR3 consists of 13 residues. Per the germline V gene, CDR1 is SEHNR and CDR2 is FQNEAQ (reference sequence). Here the CDR3 DNA reads TGTGCCAGCAGCTTAGTCTCCCCCCGGGCCCAGTGCTTC. Protein sequence: CASSLVSPRAQCF.

The sample holds many counts of this clonotype. V usage is TRBV28 and J usage is TRBJ2-2; D remains unclear. The CDR3 consists of 12 residues. CDR1 is MDHEN, CDR2 SYDVKM, per germline. The V end lost 4 bases, the J end lost 0 bases, and 0 bases lay between the germline ends. CDR3 amino acids: CASSSNTGELFF. CDR3 nucleotide sequence: TGTGCCAGCAGTTCGAACACCGGGGAGCTGTTTTTT.

This clonotype has at least ten counts. The chain joins TRBV5-6 to TRBJ1-2; TRBD1 might be the D (5 bases). With 4 bases removed from V and 2 bases from J, the gap between germline ends came to 12 bases. Germline CDR1 reads SGHDT; CDR2 reads YYEEEE. This CDR3 region has 14 residues. In DNA form, the CDR3 reads TGTGCCAGCAGCCCTCCGCGGGACAACTATGGCTACACCTTC. Protein: CASSPPRDNYGYTF.

As for this clonotype: One base away lies a much larger clone, so this may be a sequencing read error. The chain joins TRBV28 to TRBJ2-7; D is possibly TRBD1 (6 bases). Germline V gene sequence: CDR1 MDHEN, CDR2 SYDVKM. This CDR3 is built from 14 residues. The V and J ends lost 2 bases and 6 bases respectively, with 14 bases between them. DNA for the CDR3: TGTGCCAGCAGTTTACACGGACAGACGGGCGAGCAGTACTTC. Residues: CASSLHGQTGEQYF.

The gene calls are TRBV4-1 and TRBJ2-5, with a weak D call TRBD2 (6 bases). The V and J ends lost 1 base and 1 base respectively, with 22 bases between them. The CDR3 length is 19 residues. CDR1 and CDR2 from the germline V gene are MGHRA and YSYEKL. CDR3 region: CASSQGTLLQGGFQETQYF. The CDR3 DNA sequence: TGCGCCAGCAGCCAAGGAACCCTTCTGCAGGGAGGATTCCAAGAGACCCAGTACTTC.

This clonotype was recorded at least ten times. The chain joins TRBV2 to TRBJ2-7, with 9 bases that match TRBD2. Trimming removed 4 bases from V and 7 bases from J; junction bases left unmatched: 17. The CDR3 extends over 17 amino acids. The V gene's germline CDR1 is SNHLY and CDR2 FYNNEI. The CDR3 loop reads CASSAGRGQAGGGEQYF. CDR3 nucleotide sequence: TGTGCCAGCAGTGCCGGCCGGGGCCAAGCGGGAGGAGGGGAGCAGTACTTC.

The chain carries TRBV28 and TRBJ1-5; D ambiguous. Germline loops: CDR1 MDHEN, CDR2 SYDVKM. V shed 3 bases and J shed 6 bases, with 24 bases lying between them. The CDR3 loop spans 18 amino acids. The CDR3 protein is CASSFTRAHGELFQPQHF. In DNA form, the CDR3 reads TGTGCCAGCAGTTTCACTAGGGCACACGGGGAATTGTTTCAGCCCCAGCATTTT. Full variable domain (rest looked up from reference TRBV28 and TRBJ1-5): DVKVTQSSRYLVKRTGEKVFLECVQDMDHENMFWYRQDPGLGLRLIYFSYDVKMKEKGDIPEGYSVSREKKERFSLILESASTNQTSMYLCASSFTRAHGELFQPQHFGDGTRLSIL.

At least ten counts were recorded for this clonotype. CDR3 nucleotide sequence: TGTGCCAGCAGCCAAGGACCCCGGGACGGCTCCTACGAGCAGTACTTC. Its protein product is CASSQGPRDGSYEQYF. The rearrangement joins TRBV14 to TRBJ2-7; perhaps D is TRBD1 or TRBD2 (5 bases each). The CDR3 covers 16 residues. The V and J ends lost 1 base and 0 bases respectively, with 13 bases between them. Germline V gives CDR1 SGHDN, CDR2 FVKESK.

Details on this clonotype: A clone one base away is much larger, so this may be a read error. The chain combines TRBV2 with TRBJ2-6, with a tentative D call TRBD1 (5 bases). The length of the CDR3 is 16 residues. Germline lookup yields CDR1 SNHLY and CDR2 FYNNEI. The CDR3 sequence is CASSGALGSGANVLSF. The CDR3 DNA is TGTGCCAGCAGCGGAGCGCTGGGCTCTGGGGCCAACGTCCTGTCTTTC.

Many counts were recorded for this clonotype. The V gene is TRBV5-1, the J gene TRBJ1-1, with 8 bases that match TRBD1. This CDR3 has 16 residues. Germline trimming cut 4 bases from V and 0 bases from J; bases unmatched to any gene: 8. CDR1 is SGHRS, CDR2 YFSETQ, per germline. The CDR3 sequence: CASSLDRGPLNTEAFF. CDR3 coding DNA: TGCGCCAGCAGCCTCGACAGGGGTCCCTTGAACACTGAAGCTTTCTTT. Full variable domain (outside the CDR3, taken from reference TRBV5-1 and TRBJ1-1): KAGVTQTPRYLIKTRGQQVTLSCSPISGHRSVSWYQQTPGQGLQFLFEYFSETQRNKGNFPGRFSGRQFSNSRSEMNVSTLELGDSALYLCASSLDRGPLNTEAFFGQGTRLTVV.

This clonotype appeared a single time. V gene TRBV12-3 or TRBV12-4 combines with J gene TRBJ1-1; D is possibly TRBD1 (6 bases). The V gene lost 3 bases and the J gene lost 8 bases, with 10 bases spanning the gap. The CDR3 is made up of 12 amino acids. Here the CDR3 DNA reads TGTGCCAGCAGTTTGGAGGACAGCGAAGCTTTCTTT. Its protein is CASSLEDSEAFF.

This clonotype appeared many times. This chain joins TRBV20-1 and TRBJ1-2; 7 bases line up with TRBD1. CDR3 length: 14 residues. CDR1 DFQATT and CDR2 SNEGSKA come from the germline V gene (reference sequence). With V trimmed by 3 bases and J by 3 bases, 7 bases remained unmatched. CDR3 region: CSAREIDRDYGYTF. The CDR3 DNA sequence: TGCAGTGCTAGGGAAATCGACAGGGACTATGGCTACACCTTC.